These 27 T cell receptor beta chains were sequenced from one sample in a study of shared clonotypes between healthy human individuals. TCRdb's copy holds only in-frame clones and misses some; the assay was immunoSEQ multiplex PCR. The table records more than 450,000 clones, more than 65% of them present only once. Specimen: PBMCs. The receptors come from a woman aged 40 to 49 in good health. Some clones in this sample may be carry-over from other donors' samples.

The rearrangement joins TRBV6-1 to TRBJ2-3; D unclear. Germline V gene data show CDR1 as MNHNS and CDR2 as SASEGT. With 5 bases removed from V and 2 bases from J, the gap between germline ends came to 8 bases. This CDR3 has 13 residues. The CDR3 reads CASSIGHTDTQYF. The CDR3 DNA sequence: TGTGCCAGCAGTATCGGCCACACAGATACGCAGTATTTT.

The genes are TRBV5-1 and TRBJ1-1, with TRBD1 matching over 7 bases. The length of the CDR3 is 16 residues. Germline V gene sequence: CDR1 SGHRS, CDR2 YFSETQ. V was pared by 4 bases and J by 1 base, with 10 bases of the junction left unmatched. CDR3 sequence reads: CASSAGQQTTNTEAFF. As DNA, the CDR3 is TGCGCCAGCAGCGCGGGACAGCAGACAACGAACACTGAAGCTTTCTTT.

This sequence joins TRBV6-5 and TRBJ2-7; D not resolved. CDR1 MNHEY and CDR2 SVGAGI come from the germline V gene. The V end lost 6 bases, the J end lost 3 bases, and 15 bases lay between the germline ends. CDR3 length equals 14 residues. Here the CDR3 DNA reads TGTGCCAGCAGAAAGGGTTCGCTTAACTACGAGCAGTACTTC. It yields the protein CASRKGSLNYEQYF.

In its sample, this clone was seen once. The rearrangement links TRBV18 to TRBJ2-5, with D possibly TRBD2 on 5 matching bases. The germline V gene has CDR1 KGHSH and CDR2 LQKENI. This CDR3 comprises 13 residues. V lost 10 bases and J 4 bases, leaving 16 bases between the germline ends. The CDR3 reads CATTLDPRETQYF. In DNA, the CDR3 is TGTGCCACAACACTAGATCCTCGAGAGACCCAGTACTTC.

Of note for this clone: The sample carries other DNA sequences with the same CDR3. The chain links TRBV20-1 to TRBJ2-7; D unclear. Germline CDR1 and CDR2: DFQATT and SNEGSKA (reference sequence). This CDR3 comprises 10 residues. Deletions cut 6 bases from V and 3 bases from J, with 6 bases between. The CDR3 here is CSALGYEQYF. The CDR3 region has the DNA TGCAGTGCATTAGGCTACGAGCAGTACTTC.

J is TRBJ1-5 and V is TRBV5-1; weak D call: TRBD1 (5 bases). CDR1 is SGHRS, CDR2 YFSETQ, per germline. The V end lost 1 base, the J end lost 4 bases, and 9 bases lay between the germline ends. CDR3 size: 14 residues. The DNA for the CDR3 is TGCGCCAGCAGCTTGTGGGGGTTTAATCAGCCCCAGCATTTT. This codes for CASSLWGFNQPQHF.

The chain links TRBV28 to TRBJ1-1, with D unresolved. Germline CDR1 is MDHEN and CDR2 is SYDVKM. Trimming stripped 7 bases from V and 3 bases from J, with 6 bases between. This CDR3 has 11 residues. The CDR3 DNA is TGTGCCAGCACCGGACACACTGAAGCTTTCTTT. Translated: CASTGHTEAFF.

The rearrangement joins TRBV7-2 to TRBJ2-1; 9 bases line up with TRBD1. Unmatched junction bases numbered 8, after V lost 6 bases and J lost 5 bases. The CDR3 consists of 15 residues. Per germline, CDR1 SGHTA and CDR2 FQGNSA. The CDR3 DNA is TGTGCCAGCAGTGGACGGGACAGGGCCCACAATGAGCAGTTCTTC. Translated: CASSGRDRAHNEQFF.

The V and J genes are TRBV6-4 and TRBJ2-1, with 8 bases fitting TRBD2. Germline values: CDR1 MRHNA, CDR2 SNTAGT. CDR3 length equals 13 residues. The junction had 4 bases not matched to a gene; V was cut back by 5 bases and J by 7 bases. The CDR3 coding sequence is TGTGCCAGCAGTAGCGGGAGAGGTAATGAGCAGTTCTTC. It translates to CASSSGRGNEQFF.

The V call is TRBV14, the J call TRBJ1-2, with D unclear. Trimming removed 1 base at V and 4 bases at J, with 7 bases between. The CDR3 is made up of 13 amino acids. The germline CDR1 and CDR2 sequences are SGHDN and FVKESK. This chain's CDR3 is CASSQGWPYGYTF. The CDR3 DNA sequence: TGTGCCAGCAGCCAAGGATGGCCCTATGGCTACACCTTC.

This clone showed up just once. The chain employs TRBV27 and TRBJ2-2, with 7 bases matching TRBD1. Germline loops: CDR1 MNHEY, CDR2 SMNVEV (reference sequence). This CDR3 region has 15 residues. V dropped 4 bases and J dropped 4; count of bases not matched to a gene: 6. DNA of the CDR3: TGTGCCAGCAGTTCCGGGACAGTGGCCACCGGGGAGCTGTTTTTT. Translated: CASSSGTVATGELFF.

The V call is TRBV29-1, the J call TRBJ2-2; weak D call: TRBD2 (5 bases). V was clipped by 7 bases and J by 4 bases, with 16 bases between them. The CDR3 length is 14 residues. Germline loops: CDR1 SQVTM, CDR2 ANQGSEA. CDR3 sequence: CSALGRGGTGELFF. The CDR3 DNA reads TGCAGCGCCCTTGGACGTGGAGGCACCGGGGAGCTGTTTTTT.

This chain links TRBV6-5 with TRBJ2-5; D is ambiguous. The germline CDR1 and CDR2 sequences are MNHEY and SVGAGI. The ends were cut back, 6 bases at V and 5 bases at J, with 10 bases in the middle. This CDR3 has 12 amino acids. CDR3 nucleotides: TGTGCCAGCAGCCCCTCAGACGAGACCCAGTACTTC. It translates to CASSPSDETQYF.

The V gene is TRBV14, the J gene TRBJ2-1; D is perhaps TRBD1 or TRBD2 (5 bases each). This CDR3 spans 14 amino acids. V was shortened by 2 bases and J by 7 bases, with 12 bases between the two germline ends. CDR1 is SGHDN and CDR2 is FVKESK in the germline V gene. As DNA, the CDR3 is TGTGCCAGCAGCCAACCAGGGAGTGGAAATGAGCAGTTCTTC. This sequence encodes CASSQPGSGNEQFF.

The chain links TRBV29-1 to TRBJ2-1; 14 positions agree with TRBD2. The CDR3 covers 14 residues. The junction had 7 bases not matched to a gene; V was cut back by 3 bases and J by 12 bases. CDR1 is SQVTM, CDR2 ANQGSEA, per germline. This CDR3 reads CSVEPGLAGDRQFF. The CDR3 DNA reads as TGCAGCGTTGAGCCGGGACTAGCGGGAGACAGGCAGTTCTTC.

The chain carries TRBV30 and TRBJ2-5; 10 nucleotides match TRBD2. Trimming at V came to 4 bases and at J to 1 base, leaving 15 bases not matched to a gene. This CDR3 is built from 18 residues. Germline V gives CDR1 GTSNPN, CDR2 SVGIG (reference sequence). The CDR3 region is CAWTLGLAAQVGQETQYF. The DNA for the CDR3 is TGTGCCTGGACCCTAGGACTAGCGGCCCAGGTGGGCCAAGAGACCCAGTACTTC.

This clone appeared many times. The CDR3, as DNA: TGTGCCAGCAGCCAACGATTTAGCAGGGAAGCTTTCTTT. Its translation: CASSQRFSREAFF. V and J are TRBV16 and TRBJ1-1; D is ambiguous. The CDR3 runs 13 residues. Germline-derived CDR1 and CDR2 are KGHSY and FQNENV. The V and J ends lost 2 bases and 8 bases respectively, with 12 bases between them.

The genes are TRBV15 and TRBJ1-5, with TRBD1 matching 9 bases. Germline V CDR1 and CDR2: LNHNV, YYDKDF (reference sequence). V was clipped by 1 base and J by 7 bases; unmatched bases: 8. CDR3 size: 16 residues. CDR3 sequence: CATSRAKTGGNQPQHF. DNA of the CDR3: TGTGCCACCAGCAGAGCGAAGACAGGGGGGAACCAGCCCCAGCATTTT.

On this clone itself: The same CDR3 arises from other DNA sequences in this sample as well. V gene TRBV28 combines with J gene TRBJ1-5; D is undetermined. This CDR3 region has 14 residues. V was trimmed by 5 bases and J by 4 bases, leaving 12 bases between them. Germline CDR1 MDHEN, CDR2 SYDVKM. In nucleotides, the CDR3 is TGTGCCAGCAGTCCCTTGGACGGGAATCAGCCCCAGCATTTT. Translation gives CASSPLDGNQPQHF.

CDR3 DNA: TGTGCCAGCAGCCAGACAGGGACCTCCTACGAGCAGTACTTC. This encodes CASSQTGTSYEQYF. The chain is built from TRBV7-2 and TRBJ2-7; 7 bases line up with TRBD1. CDR1 SGHTA and CDR2 FQGNSA come from the germline V gene. This CDR3 spans 14 amino acids. V was clipped by 5 bases and J by 0 bases; unmatched bases: 4.

This clone came up a few times. The J gene is TRBJ1-2, the V gene TRBV19; possible D gene TRBD1, 6 bases. V gave up 5 bases and J gave up 5 bases, with 15 bases separating them. There are 14 residues in the CDR3. Germline assignment: CDR1 LNHDA and CDR2 SQIVND (reference sequence). The CDR3 DNA sequence: TGTGCCAGTAGTGACAGGAGTACCCGTTATGGCTACACCTTC. As protein: CASSDRSTRYGYTF. Complete variable domain (other parts from reference TRBV19 and TRBJ1-2): DGGITQSPKYLFRKEGQNVTLSCEQNLNHDAMYWYRQDPGQGLRLIYYSQIVNDFQKGDIAEGYSVSREKKESFPLTVTSAQKNPTAFYLCASSDRSTRYGYTFGSGTRLTVV.

The chain employs TRBV11-2 and TRBJ1-1, with D unclear. CDR3 length: 15 amino acids. Trimming took 5 bases from V and 0 from J, leaving 13 bases between them. Germline V gene data show CDR1 as SGHAT and CDR2 as FQNNGV. CDR3 coding DNA: TGTGCCAGCAGCGCCCTAATCCAACTGAACACTGAAGCTTTCTTT. Encoded protein: CASSALIQLNTEAFF.

V is TRBV7-6 and J is TRBJ2-5; the D is unclear. The ends were cut back, 1 base at V and 2 bases at J, with 8 bases in the middle. There are 14 residues in the CDR3. Germline CDR1 SGHVS, CDR2 FNYEAQ. DNA of the CDR3: TGTGCCAGCAGCTTAGGCCCGTCTCAAGAGACCCAGTACTTC. Its translation is CASSLGPSQETQYF.

This chain joins TRBV10-3 and TRBJ2-7; a possible D gene is TRBD1 (6 bases). The CDR3 loop spans 12 amino acids. V gave up 7 bases and J gave up 6 bases, with 13 bases separating them. Germline lookup yields CDR1 ENHRY and CDR2 SYGVKD. The CDR3 is CAINSGDGEQYF. CDR3 nucleotides: TGTGCCATCAATTCAGGGGACGGCGAGCAGTACTTC.

The J gene is TRBJ2-4, the V gene TRBV9; D assignment may be TRBD1 or TRBD2 (6 bases each). The CDR3 covers 14 residues. V was clipped by 4 bases and J by 1 base, with 9 bases between them. Per germline, CDR1 SGDLS and CDR2 YYNGEE. The DNA of the CDR3 is TGTGCCAGCAGCCGAGGGGGGGCCAAAAACATTCAGTACTTC. Translated, it gives CASSRGGAKNIQYF.

The chain recombines TRBV27 with TRBJ2-2; D remains unclear. V was shortened by 0 bases and J by 0 bases, with 5 bases between the two germline ends. Germline V gene sequence: CDR1 MNHEY, CDR2 SMNVEV (reference sequence). The CDR3 is made up of 15 amino acids. The CDR3: CASSLSRANTGELFF. The CDR3 nucleotides read TGTGCCAGCAGTTTATCCAGAGCGAACACCGGGGAGCTGTTTTTT.

V gene TRBV4-1 combines with J gene TRBJ2-4, with D possibly being TRBD2 (6 bases). V lost 0 bases to trimming and J lost 11 bases, with 17 bases between them. This CDR3 spans 15 amino acids. Germline loops: CDR1 MGHRA, CDR2 YSYEKL. This CDR3 reads CASSQDARGTALQYF. Written as DNA, the CDR3 is TGCGCCAGCAGCCAAGATGCGCGTGGGACTGCCCTTCAGTACTTC.